This is a list of T cell receptor beta chains from one sample in a study of blood T cell repertoires in COVID-19. Repertoires were generated with immunoSEQ multiplex PCR, while TCRdb's copy carries only in-frame clones and drops some. The table shows about 46,000 clones, with 70% to 90% occurring only once. Material for sequencing was peripheral blood. The receptors originated from a man aged 50-59 years with active COVID-19. Each CDR3 is given with its conserved first and last residue. Fields, in order: D gene, V gene, clone size, CDR3 length, J gene, CDR3 protein, CDR3 DNA. A D gene is named only where the DNA matches it firmly. Clone size is shown for a subset of rows, as once, few, many or a class of expanded clone.

d_gene: TRBD1; v_gene: TRBV3-1/TRBV3-2; abundance: NA; len: 15; j_gene: TRBJ1-2; CDR3aa: CASSQDNRGNYGYTF; CDR3nt: TGTGCCAGCAGCCAAGATAACAGGGGGAACTATGGCTACACCTTC
d_gene: TRBD1; v_gene: TRBV9; abundance: NA; len: 15; j_gene: TRBJ1-4; CDR3aa: CASSARDRPNEKLFF; CDR3nt: TGTGCCAGCAGCGCCCGGGACAGACCTAATGAAAAACTGTTTTTT
d_gene: TRBD1; v_gene: TRBV7-2; abundance: NA; len: 15; j_gene: TRBJ2-2; CDR3aa: CASSPRQGLVGELFF; CDR3nt: TGTGCCAGCAGCCCCCGACAGGGATTAGTCGGGGAGCTGTTTTTT
d_gene: TRBD2; v_gene: TRBV5-1; abundance: NA; len: 17; j_gene: TRBJ2-1; CDR3aa: CASSLGLAGGPDNEQFF; CDR3nt: TGCGCCAGCAGCTTGGGACTAGCGGGAGGGCCGGACAATGAGCAGTTCTTC
d_gene: TRBD1; v_gene: TRBV7-8; abundance: few; len: 15; j_gene: TRBJ1-5; CDR3aa: CASSSNRGSNQPQHF; CDR3nt: TGTGCCAGCAGCTCGAACAGGGGCAGCAATCAGCCCCAGCATTTT
d_gene: TRBD2; v_gene: TRBV19; abundance: NA; len: 21; j_gene: TRBJ2-5; CDR3aa: CASSIVALTSEGRGFQETQYF; CDR3nt: TGTGCCAGTAGTATAGTTGCTCTGACTAGCGAGGGACGGGGCTTCCAAGAGACCCAGTACTTC
d_gene: NA; v_gene: TRBV9; abundance: once; len: 13; j_gene: TRBJ2-3; CDR3aa: CASSRESTDTQYF; CDR3nt: TGTGCCAGCAGCAGGGAGTCCACAGATACGCAGTATTTT
d_gene: NA; v_gene: TRBV2; abundance: NA; len: 14; j_gene: TRBJ2-1; CDR3aa: CASSAGTGYNEQFF; CDR3nt: TGTGCCAGCAGTGCGGGGACTGGATACAATGAGCAGTTCTTC
d_gene: TRBD2; v_gene: TRBV24-1; abundance: once; len: 13; j_gene: TRBJ2-3; CDR3aa: CATRGGRTDTQYF; CDR3nt: TGTGCCACGCGGGGGGGCCGCACAGATACGCAGTATTTT
d_gene: TRBD1; v_gene: TRBV11-3; abundance: NA; len: 15; j_gene: TRBJ2-5; CDR3aa: CASSSGTGVRETQYF; CDR3nt: TGTGCCAGCAGCTCCGGGACAGGGGTTCGAGAGACCCAGTACTTC
d_gene: TRBD1; v_gene: TRBV7-9; abundance: NA; len: 14; j_gene: TRBJ1-5; CDR3aa: CASSFDRAKGPQHF; CDR3nt: TGTGCCAGCAGCTTCGACAGGGCAAAGGGGCCCCAGCATTTT
d_gene: NA; v_gene: TRBV19; abundance: NA; len: 14; j_gene: TRBJ2-1; CDR3aa: CASSMWGSGDEQFF; CDR3nt: TGTGCCAGTAGTATGTGGGGGTCAGGGGATGAGCAGTTCTTC
d_gene: NA; v_gene: TRBV5-1; abundance: NA; len: 14; j_gene: TRBJ1-1; CDR3aa: CASSQDSENTEAFF; CDR3nt: TGCGCCAGCAGCCAAGACTCCGAGAACACTGAAGCTTTCTTT
d_gene: TRBD1; v_gene: TRBV6-2/TRBV6-3; abundance: few; len: 20; j_gene: TRBJ1-5; CDR3aa: CASSYSTLGGGGQSNQPQHF; CDR3nt: TGTGCCAGCAGTTACTCGACATTAGGGGGCGGAGGGCAGAGCAATCAGCCCCAGCATTTT
d_gene: NA; v_gene: TRBV7-9; abundance: NA; len: 11; j_gene: TRBJ1-2; CDR3aa: CASSPWGVYTF; CDR3nt: TGTGCCAGCAGCCCCTGGGGGGTTTACACCTTC
d_gene: TRBD1; v_gene: TRBV15; abundance: few; len: 15; j_gene: TRBJ1-5; CDR3aa: CATSYGRTGVQPQHF; CDR3nt: TGTGCCACCAGCTATGGCCGGACAGGGGTCCAGCCCCAGCATTTT
d_gene: TRBD2; v_gene: TRBV10-3; abundance: NA; len: 14; j_gene: TRBJ2-7; CDR3aa: CAISEGLDSYEQYF; CDR3nt: TGTGCCATCAGTGAGGGACTAGACTCCTACGAGCAGTACTTC
d_gene: NA; v_gene: TRBV5-1; abundance: NA; len: 18; j_gene: TRBJ1-1; CDR3aa: CASSLDARVYVLNTEAFF; CDR3nt: TGCGCCAGCAGCTTGGATGCCAGGGTTTACGTCTTGAACACTGAAGCTTTCTTT
d_gene: TRBD1; v_gene: TRBV27; abundance: NA; len: 16; j_gene: TRBJ2-7; CDR3aa: CASSFVADRGNYEQYF; CDR3nt: TGTGCCAGCAGTTTTGTGGCCGACAGGGGGAACTACGAGCAGTACTTC
d_gene: NA; v_gene: TRBV6-5; abundance: once; len: 14; j_gene: TRBJ2-3; CDR3aa: CASHLQGITDTQYF; CDR3nt: TGTGCCAGCCACCTGCAGGGGATAACAGATACGCAGTATTTT
d_gene: NA; v_gene: TRBV12-5; abundance: NA; len: 14; j_gene: TRBJ2-3; CDR3aa: CASSRGPSTDTQYF; CDR3nt: TGTGCTAGCTCCAGGGGCCCTAGCACAGATACGCAGTATTTT
d_gene: NA; v_gene: TRBV4-1; abundance: NA; len: 15; j_gene: TRBJ2-7; CDR3aa: CASSPSSGGYYEQYF; CDR3nt: TGCGCCAGCAGCCCATCCTCCGGCGGTTACTACGAGCAGTACTTC
d_gene: NA; v_gene: TRBV9; abundance: once; len: 15; j_gene: TRBJ1-3; CDR3aa: CASSTHTRSGNTIYF; CDR3nt: TGTGCCAGCAGCACCCACACCCGCTCTGGAAACACCATATATTTT
d_gene: TRBD2; v_gene: TRBV30; abundance: NA; len: 17; j_gene: TRBJ2-1; CDR3aa: CAWGGTSGRTGYNEQFF; CDR3nt: TGTGCCTGGGGAGGGACTAGCGGGAGAACAGGGTACAATGAGCAGTTCTTC
d_gene: TRBD2; v_gene: TRBV4-1; abundance: NA; len: 18; j_gene: TRBJ2-5; CDR3aa: CASSQDVGRGARQETQYF; CDR3nt: TGCGCCAGCAGCCAAGATGTGGGGCGGGGGGCTCGCCAAGAGACCCAGTACTTC
d_gene: TRBD1; v_gene: TRBV29-1; abundance: NA; len: 14; j_gene: TRBJ2-7; CDR3aa: CSVETGQGDDEQYF; CDR3nt: TGCAGCGTTGAAACGGGACAGGGGGACGACGAGCAGTACTTC
d_gene: TRBD1; v_gene: TRBV6-2/TRBV6-3; abundance: once; len: 16; j_gene: TRBJ1-5; CDR3aa: CASSLEGALSNQPQHF; CDR3nt: TGTGCCAGCAGTCTGGAGGGGGCGTTAAGCAATCAGCCCCAGCATTTT